A selection of T cell receptor beta chains follows, all from one sample in a study of cytomegalovirus exposure and HLA in healthy donors. TCRdb's copy holds only in-frame clones and misses some; the assay was immunoSEQ multiplex PCR. The sample shows approximately 200,000 clones, roughly four fifths of them seen only once. Sample: PBMCs. These receptors came from a woman in her twenties or thirties in good health and CMV-seropositive. Both conserved end residues are part of each CDR3. D genes are given only for firm matches. Where a row states a size, it is once, few, many or the class of an expanded clone; other rows omit it.

j_gene,v_gene,abundance,d_gene,CDR3aa,CDR3nt
TRBJ2-7,TRBV6-6,-,-,CASGGVLGEQYF,TGTGCCAGCGGAGGGGTGCTTGGGGAGCAGTACTTC
TRBJ2-7,TRBV28,-,TRBD2,CASSRNRLAGGNYEQYF,TGTGCCAGCAGTCGTAACCGGCTAGCGGGAGGCAACTACGAGCAGTACTTC
TRBJ2-5,TRBV20-1,-,-,CSARIIETQYF,TGCAGTGCTAGAATCATAGAGACCCAGTACTTC
TRBJ1-3,TRBV5-1,-,TRBD1,CASTPGGSGNTIYF,TGCGCCAGCACACCAGGGGGCTCTGGAAACACCATATATTTT
TRBJ2-5,TRBV6-5,few,-,CASSTPRVRETQYF,TGTGCCAGCAGTACGCCCCGGGTTAGAGAGACCCAGTACTTC
TRBJ2-7,TRBV27,-,TRBD2,CASSLFGGSSYEQYF,TGTGCCAGCAGTTTATTCGGGGGGAGCTCCTACGAGCAGTACTTC
TRBJ2-7,TRBV7-9,-,TRBD2,CASSSPGTTLYEQYF,TGTGCCAGCAGCTCACCGGGGACTACCCTCTACGAGCAGTACTTC
TRBJ2-7,TRBV10-3,-,TRBD1,CAISESGQIREQYF,TGTGCCATCAGTGAGTCGGGACAGATCCGCGAGCAGTACTTC
TRBJ2-3,TRBV7-7,-,TRBD2,CASSLTSGPTDTQYF,TGTGCTAGCAGCTTAACTAGCGGACCCACAGATACGCAGTATTTT
TRBJ1-1,TRBV27,few,-,CASSLGVEAEAFF,TGTGCCAGCAGTTTGGGAGTGGAGGCTGAAGCTTTCTTT
TRBJ2-3,TRBV5-4,-,-,CASSLTASTDTQYF,TGTGCCAGCAGCTTGACAGCTAGCACAGATACGCAGTATTTT
TRBJ2-3,TRBV5-4,once,-,CASSLDSRTDTQYF,TGTGCCAGCAGTTTGGACAGCCGCACAGATACGCAGTATTTT
TRBJ2-3,TRBV5-1,-,-,CASSLERGADTQYF,TGCGCCAGCAGCTTGGAACGGGGGGCCGATACGCAGTATTTT
TRBJ2-7,TRBV5-1,-,TRBD2,CASSPGLAGGEQYF,TGCGCCAGCAGCCCCGGACTAGCGGGAGGCGAGCAGTACTTC
TRBJ2-7,TRBV9,-,-,CASSPRPVIDEQYF,TGTGCCAGCAGCCCCAGGCCCGTAATTGACGAGCAGTACTTC
TRBJ1-2,TRBV18,-,-,CASSPPTESYGYTF,TGTGCCAGCTCACCACCTACAGAGTCCTATGGCTACACCTTC
TRBJ2-7,TRBV12-5,few,TRBD2,CASGLVSGRALYEQYF,TGTGCTAGTGGTTTGGTTAGCGGGAGGGCCCTCTACGAGCAGTACTTC
TRBJ2-1,TRBV11-3,-,TRBD2,CASSSRTSGSDEQFF,TGTGCCAGCTCCTCTCGGACTAGCGGGAGCGATGAGCAGTTCTTC
TRBJ2-1,TRBV28,-,TRBD2,CASSSQGTSGRIEQFF,TGTGCCAGCAGTTCGCAGGGGACTAGCGGGAGGATCGAGCAGTTCTTC
TRBJ1-1,TRBV21-1,-,-,CASSIHRDTEAFF,TGTGCCAGCAGCATCCACAGGGACACTGAAGCTTTCTTT
TRBJ2-5,TRBV2,few,TRBD2,CASSEAWAGGETQYF,TGTGCCAGCAGTGAAGCGTGGGCCGGGGGGGAGACCCAGTACTTC
TRBJ2-7,TRBV6-1,few,TRBD1,CASSEPGTGGNEQYF,TGTGCCAGCAGTGAACCCGGGACAGGGGGGAACGAGCAGTACTTC
TRBJ2-1,TRBV7-7,-,TRBD2,CASSLSGFNEQFF,TGTGCCAGCAGCCTTAGCGGGTTCAATGAGCAGTTCTTC
TRBJ2-1,TRBV13,-,TRBD2,CASSLAFRGVPSYNEQFF,TGTGCCAGCAGCTTAGCCTTCCGGGGGGTCCCGTCCTACAATGAGCAGTTCTTC
TRBJ1-5,TRBV6-5,-,-,CASSYEVNQPQHF,TGTGCCAGCAGTTACGAGGTCAATCAGCCCCAGCATTTT
TRBJ2-7,TRBV28,-,TRBD2,CASSLGLAGDEQYF,TGTGCCAGCAGTTTGGGGCTAGCGGGAGACGAGCAGTACTTC
TRBJ2-7,TRBV15,-,TRBD1,CATSRYRTGGDEQYF,TGTGCCACCAGCAGATACCGGACAGGGGGCGACGAGCAGTACTTC
TRBJ1-5,TRBV4-2,-,-,CASSQVGQPQHF,TGTGCCAGCAGCCAAGTCGGGCAGCCCCAGCATTTT
TRBJ1-4,TRBV4-1,-,TRBD1,CASSQIRDRGFEGEKLFF,TGCGCCAGCAGCCAGATCCGGGACAGGGGCTTCGAAGGTGAAAAACTGTTTTTT
TRBJ2-3,TRBV5-4,-,-,CASSLEGGRRGTDTQYF,TGTGCCAGCAGCTTGGAAGGGGGCCGGAGGGGGACAGATACGCAGTATTTT
TRBJ2-5,TRBV18,-,-,CASSPGLQETQYF,TGTGCCAGCTCACCAGGACTACAAGAGACCCAGTACTTC
TRBJ1-2,TRBV6-5,-,-,CASSYLGADFNYGYTF,TGTGCCAGCAGTTACCTGGGGGCAGATTTTAACTATGGCTACACCTTC
TRBJ1-1,TRBV19,-,-,CAIQGGTEAFF,TGTGCCATTCAGGGCGGAACTGAAGCTTTCTTT
TRBJ2-7,TRBV27,-,-,CASSLTAGHYEQYF,TGTGCCAGCAGTTTAACGGCAGGCCATTACGAGCAGTACTTC
TRBJ2-5,TRBV15,-,-,CATSNGKVQRETQYF,TGTGCCACCAGCAATGGGAAGGTTCAGCGGGAGACCCAGTACTTC
TRBJ1-2,TRBV29-1,-,-,CSVDGSGDDDGYTF,TGCAGCGTTGACGGATCAGGTGACGACGATGGCTACACCTTC
TRBJ2-7,TRBV11-2,few,TRBD2,CASSLIATWGREGPEQYF,TGTGCCAGCAGCTTAATAGCCACATGGGGGCGGGAGGGCCCCGAGCAGTACTTC
TRBJ2-1,TRBV27,-,-,CASSLSSQYNEQFF,TGTGCCAGCAGTTTATCCTCTCAGTACAATGAGCAGTTCTTC